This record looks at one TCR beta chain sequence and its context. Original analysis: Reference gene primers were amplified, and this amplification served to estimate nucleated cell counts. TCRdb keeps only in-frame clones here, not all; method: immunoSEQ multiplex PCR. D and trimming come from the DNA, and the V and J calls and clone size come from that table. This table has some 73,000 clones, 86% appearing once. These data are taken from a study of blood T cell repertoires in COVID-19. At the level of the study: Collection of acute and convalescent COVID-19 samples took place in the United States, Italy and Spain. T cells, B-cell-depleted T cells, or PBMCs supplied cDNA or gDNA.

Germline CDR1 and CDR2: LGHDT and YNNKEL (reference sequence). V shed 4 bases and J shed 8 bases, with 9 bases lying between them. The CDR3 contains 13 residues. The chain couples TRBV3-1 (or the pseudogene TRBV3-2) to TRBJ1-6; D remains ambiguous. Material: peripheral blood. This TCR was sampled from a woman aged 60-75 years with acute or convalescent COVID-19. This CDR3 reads CASSPTFDSPLHF. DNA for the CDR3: TGTGCCAGCAGCCCGACTTTTGATTCACCCCTCCACTTT.